This is a list of T cell receptor beta chains from one sample in a study of patients and donors after allogeneic stem cell transplantation. TCRdb analysed the RT-PCR reads with MiXCR anew, one entry per CDR3 protein. The sample yields about a million distinct CDR3 sequences, more than 15% seen once. The source material was blood, either unsorted or a sorted T cell fraction (not recorded which). The receptors shown here come from a human donor who was either an allogeneic HSCT recipient or a stem cell or donor lymphocyte infusion donor (not recorded which). It is not recorded whose cells these are; they may come from a transplant donor. CDR3s include the opening cysteine and the closing phenylalanine or tryptophan. The D gene is left open where the match is weak. Rows give clone size only sometimes, using once, few, many, or a class for an expanded clone.

.	TRBV27	TRBJ2-3	.	TGTGCCAGCAGTTTTGGGCAGGGAAAGGCAGATACGCAGTATTTT	CASSFGQGKADTQYF
few	TRBV20-1	TRBJ1-5	TRBD1	TGCAGTGCGCCAGAGACGGGACAGGGTACGAGCAATCAGCCCCAGCATTTT	CSAPETGQGTSNQPQHF
.	TRBV21-1	TRBJ2-5	.	TGTGCCAGCAGCAAAGTGAATTCCATGAGACTCACAAGATACACCCAGTACTTC	CASSKVNSMRLTRYTQYF
few	TRBV20-1	TRBJ1-1	.	TGCAGTGCTAGAGATTTTGGCGGGGGCCAGAACACTGAAGCTTTCTTT	CSARDFGGGQNTEAFF
few	TRBV24-1	TRBJ2-5	.	TGTGCCACCAGTGATCGCCGCATCCAAGAGACCCAGTACTTC	CATSDRRIQETQYF
.	TRBV4-3	TRBJ1-2	.	TGCGCCAGCAGCCAACTAGGTCAGAACTATGGCTACACCTTC	CASSQLGQNYGYTF
few	TRBV30	TRBJ1-4	TRBD1	TGTGCCGGGTCATCGGACAGGACAGAAAAACTGTTTTTT	CAGSSDRTEKLFF
.	TRBV5-6	TRBJ2-1	.	TGTGCCAGCAGCTCCGACGGTGGAGAGCAGTTCTTC	CASSSDGGEQFF
few	TRBV21-1	TRBJ2-1	.	TGTGCCAGCAGATCCGGCCTGTGGCTCCCTCATGAGCAGTTCTTC	CASRSGLWLPHEQFF
.	TRBV12-3/TRBV12-4	TRBJ2-2	TRBD2	TGTGCCAGCAGGGAGGAGCGGGGGGGTTGGACCGGGGAGCTGTTTTTT	CASREERGGWTGELFF
.	TRBV5-1	TRBJ2-7	.	TGCGCCAGCAGCTACGGCCGGCAGGGGGGATACGAGCAGTACTTC	CASSYGRQGGYEQYF
few	TRBV10-3	TRBJ2-2	.	TGTGCCATCAAAAATAGGGAGTACACCGGGGAGCTGTTTTTT	CAIKNREYTGELFF
.	TRBV2	TRBJ2-1	.	TGTGCGACGGTTAATGAGCAGTTCTTC	CATVNEQFF
few	TRBV9	TRBJ2-1	TRBD2	TGTGCCAGCAGTATTCAACCGGGACTAGCGGGAGGCCGGGACAATGAGCAGTTCTTC	CASSIQPGLAGGRDNEQFF
few	TRBV12-3/TRBV12-4	TRBJ2-7	.	TGTGCCAGCAGCCCCTTCGGGTTCGAGCAGTACTTC	CASSPFGFEQYF
many	TRBV12-3/TRBV12-4	TRBJ2-2	.	TGTGCCAGCAGTTTCTGGGCCGGGGAGCTGTTTTTT	CASSFWAGELFF
many	TRBV4-2	TRBJ2-7	TRBD1	TGTGCCAGCAGCCCCTATCGACAGGGACGATACTACGAGCAGTACTTC	CASSPYRQGRYYEQYF
many	TRBV29-1	TRBJ1-6	TRBD1	TGCAGCGTTGAAGAACAGGGGGCGAATTCACCCCTCCACTTT	CSVEEQGANSPLHF
few	TRBV4-3	TRBJ2-7	.	TGCGCCAGCAGCCAGGACGCTTCGGGCACAAGAAACGAGCAGTACTTC	CASSQDASGTRNEQYF
few	TRBV5-1	TRBJ2-5	.	TGCGCCAGCAGCTTATCGGGGCCCCAGGGCGAGACCCAGTACTTC	CASSLSGPQGETQYF
few	TRBV6-5	TRBJ2-5	TRBD2	TGTGCCAGCAGTTCCAGCGGGGCTTGGGAGACCCAGTACTTC	CASSSSGAWETQYF
.	TRBV7-9	TRBJ2-1	.	TGTGCCAGCAGCCCTACGGGACATTTGTACAATGAGCAGTTCTTC	CASSPTGHLYNEQFF
.	TRBV12-3/TRBV12-4	TRBJ2-7	.	TGTGCCAGCGGGGGCAGCCGGCTCTACGAGCAGTACTTC	CASGGSRLYEQYF
few	TRBV5-1	TRBJ1-1	.	TGCGCCAGCAGCCCAAACTCCCCAGACCCGAAAGCTTTCTTT	CASSPNSPDPKAFF
few	TRBV4-1	TRBJ2-7	TRBD1	TGCGCCAGCAGCCTGATCGACAGGGGAGTCTACGAGCAGTACTTC	CASSLIDRGVYEQYF
few	TRBV19	TRBJ2-7	TRBD1	TGTGCCAGTAGTCCCTGGGGGACAGGGTTTTCCTACGAGCAGTACTTC	CASSPWGTGFSYEQYF
many	TRBV12-3/TRBV12-4	TRBJ2-1	TRBD1	TGTGCCAGCAGTTTAAAGGGGGCGAGGCAGTTCTTC	CASSLKGARQFF
.	TRBV7-9	TRBJ2-6	.	TGTGCCAGCAGCTTGGACTCCCTCCTGGGGGCCAACGTCCTGACTTTC	CASSLDSLLGANVLTF
.	TRBV28	TRBJ2-1	TRBD1	TGTGCCAGCAGTCCGGGACAGGGGGCTCTCTATGAGCAGTTCTTC	CASSPGQGALYEQFF
few	TRBV3-1	TRBJ2-1	.	TGTGCCAGCAGCCCAACAGGGTATAGGCTCAATGAGCAGTTCTTC	CASSPTGYRLNEQFF
few	TRBV6-1	TRBJ2-5	.	TGTGCCAGCAGTCTGGACTATCAAGAGACCCAGTACTTC	CASSLDYQETQYF
.	TRBV20-1	TRBJ2-2	.	TGCAGTGCTAGAGAGTCGGGTACAGGGAGGACCGGGGAGCTGTTTTTT	CSARESGTGRTGELFF
.	TRBV24-1	TRBJ2-1	.	TGTGCCACCAGTGATCCCCTGCGACGTGAGCAGTTCTTC	CATSDPLRREQFF
.	TRBV24-1	TRBJ2-2	.	TGTGCCACCAGTGATTTGCACTCCGGGGAGCTGTTTTTT	CATSDLHSGELFF
few	TRBV20-1	TRBJ2-3	.	TGCAGTGCTAGTAATACGGGGGGCCGTATCACAGATACGCAGTATTTT	CSASNTGGRITDTQYF
.	TRBV20-1	TRBJ2-1	.	TGCAGTGCTGTAAATAGACTCCAAGGTGAGCAGTTCTTC	CSAVNRLQGEQFF
.	TRBV19	TRBJ2-7	TRBD1	TGTGCCAGTAGTTGGGGACAGGCAACCTACGAGCAGTACTTC	CASSWGQATYEQYF
.	TRBV29-1	TRBJ1-2	TRBD1	TGCAGCGTTGAAGATGGGACAGACTATGGCTACACCTTC	CSVEDGTDYGYTF
few	TRBV5-1	TRBJ2-6	.	TGCGCCAGCAGCTCCGATCCCGACTCTGGGGCCAACGTCCTGACTTTC	CASSSDPDSGANVLTF
.	TRBV7-9	TRBJ2-1	TRBD2	TGTGCCAGCATCAGGGCGGGAGAATACAATGAGCAGTTCTTC	CASIRAGEYNEQFF
few	TRBV27	TRBJ2-3	.	TGTGCCAGCAGTTTATTCCCGGCAGATACGCAGTATTTT	CASSLFPADTQYF
.	TRBV7-9	TRBJ2-3	TRBD2	TGTGCCAGCAGCCAGACTAGCGGGAGAATGGCAGATACGCAGTATTTT	CASSQTSGRMADTQYF
few	TRBV6-1	TRBJ1-2	TRBD1	TGTGCCAGCACTAATCGGGACAGAAGTTACTATGGCTACACCTTC	CASTNRDRSYYGYTF
few	TRBV21-1	TRBJ1-4	.	TGTGCCAGGGAGGGAACAACTAATGAAAAACTGTTTTTT	CAREGTTNEKLFF
few	TRBV5-6	TRBJ2-7	TRBD2	TGTGCCAGCAGCCCCCGACTAGCGGGACCTTCTCTCTACGAGCAGTACTTC	CASSPRLAGPSLYEQYF
few	TRBV6-1	TRBJ2-2	.	TGTGCCAGCGTGTGGGGGCATAACACCGGGGAGCTGTTTTTT	CASVWGHNTGELFF
.	TRBV25-1	TRBJ2-1	.	TGTGCCAGCAAGTCCGGGTCGATCTCCTACAATGAGCAGTTCTTC	CASKSGSISYNEQFF
.	TRBV6-2/TRBV6-3	TRBJ2-5	TRBD2	TGTGCCAGCAGAACAGGACTAGCGGGGAAAGAGACCCAGTACTTC	CASRTGLAGKETQYF
few	TRBV11-3	TRBJ2-1	TRBD1	TGTGCCAGCAGCTCCTCCTTCGGGACAGCTTGGTTCTTC	CASSSSFGTAWFF
.	TRBV7-2	TRBJ2-3	TRBD2	TGTGCCAGCAGACTAGCGGGGGGGCCGAAAGATACGCAGTATTTT	CASRLAGGPKDTQYF
.	TRBV7-9	TRBJ1-3	.	TGTGCCAGCAGGCCGAACAGGGACTACTCTGGAAACACCATATATTTT	CASRPNRDYSGNTIYF
.	TRBV14	TRBJ2-1	TRBD2	TGTGCCAGCAACCGACTAGCGGGAGGGGTCTACAATGAGCAGTTCTTC	CASNRLAGGVYNEQFF
few	TRBV9	TRBJ2-3	.	TGTGCCAGCAGCGTGTTCGGGAGTGCAGATACGCAGTATTTT	CASSVFGSADTQYF
few	TRBV4-1	TRBJ2-3	TRBD2	TGCGCCAGCAGCCAAGTGGTAGCGGGATTTAGCACAGATACGCAGTATTTT	CASSQVVAGFSTDTQYF
.	TRBV13	TRBJ2-7	.	TGTGCCAGCAGACCCTCCCCGTCAGCGCCCTACGAGCAGTACTTC	CASRPSPSAPYEQYF
many	TRBV20-1	TRBJ1-4	TRBD1	TGCAGTGCCCGGGGACAGGGGGGCGAAAAACTGTTTTTT	CSARGQGGEKLFF
few	TRBV2	TRBJ2-7	.	TGTGCCAGCAGGGACGACACGTACGAGCAGTACTTC	CASRDDTYEQYF
.	TRBV6-2/TRBV6-3	TRBJ2-2	.	TGTGCCAGCCGAAAGGTTCCCGGGGAGCTGTTTTTT	CASRKVPGELFF